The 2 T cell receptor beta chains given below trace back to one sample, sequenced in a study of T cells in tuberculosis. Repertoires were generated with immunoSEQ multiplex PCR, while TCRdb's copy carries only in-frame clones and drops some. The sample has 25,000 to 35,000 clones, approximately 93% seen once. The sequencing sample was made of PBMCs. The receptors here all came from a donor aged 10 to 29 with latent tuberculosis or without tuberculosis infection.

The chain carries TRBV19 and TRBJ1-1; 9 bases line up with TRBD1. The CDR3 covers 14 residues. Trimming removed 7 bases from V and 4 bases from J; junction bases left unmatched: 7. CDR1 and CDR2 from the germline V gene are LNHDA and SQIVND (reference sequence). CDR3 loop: CASNPDRGLTEAFF. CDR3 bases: TGTGCCAGTAATCCGGACAGGGGCCTCACTGAAGCTTTCTTT.

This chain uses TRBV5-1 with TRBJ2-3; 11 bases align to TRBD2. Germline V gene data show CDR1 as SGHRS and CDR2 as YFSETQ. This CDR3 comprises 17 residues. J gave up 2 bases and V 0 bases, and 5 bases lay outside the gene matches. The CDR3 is CASSLELAGGYTDTQYF. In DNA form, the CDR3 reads TGCGCCAGCAGCTTGGAGCTAGCGGGGGGTTACACAGATACGCAGTATTTT.